A selection of T cell receptor beta chains follows, all from one sample in a study of Ad26.COV2.S vaccination and SARS-CoV-2 variants. The assay was immunoSEQ multiplex PCR, and TCRdb's table has in-frame clones only and misses some. The data show about half a million clones, approximately 90% seen once. This specimen was peripheral blood, taken in a trial of Ad26.COV2.S vaccine versus placebo. The receptors come from a person between 18 and 59 years old who received the Ad26.COV2.S COVID-19 vaccine or a placebo. CDR3s include the opening cysteine and the closing phenylalanine or tryptophan. Fields, in order: clone size, D gene, J gene, V gene, CDR3 protein, CDR3 DNA. D genes are given only for firm matches. Rows may omit the clone size; those that give it use once, few, many or a size class.

size: -; D: TRBD1; J: TRBJ1-2; V: TRBV29-1; CDR3: CSVEGTGIRNYGYTF; DNA: TGCAGCGTTGAGGGGACAGGGATTCGAAACTATGGCTACACCTTC
size: -; D: TRBD1; J: TRBJ2-2; V: TRBV27; CDR3: CASSLNLPQGYTGELFF; DNA: TGTGCCAGCAGTCTCAACCTCCCACAGGGGTACACCGGGGAGCTGTTTTTT
size: -; D: TRBD2; J: TRBJ2-1; V: TRBV27; CDR3: CASSSGLAEIYNEQFF; DNA: TGTGCCAGCAGTTCCGGACTAGCGGAGATCTACAATGAGCAGTTCTTC
size: -; D: -; J: TRBJ1-1; V: TRBV19; CDR3: CASNRGGTGIGAFF; DNA: TGTGCCAGTAATAGAGGAGGTACGGGGATAGGGGCTTTCTTT
size: -; D: -; J: TRBJ2-5; V: TRBV9; CDR3: CASSASPQETQYF; DNA: TGTGCCAGCAGCGCAAGTCCTCAAGAGACCCAGTACTTC
size: -; D: -; J: TRBJ2-7; V: TRBV30; CDR3: CAWSVRAEQYF; DNA: TGTGCCTGGAGTGTACGGGCAGAGCAGTACTTC
size: few; D: TRBD2; J: TRBJ2-7; V: TRBV28; CDR3: CASSSSGEPLYEQYF; DNA: TGTGCCAGCAGCTCTAGCGGGGAACCCCTCTACGAGCAGTACTTC
size: -; D: -; J: TRBJ2-2; V: TRBV3-1/TRBV3-2; CDR3: CASSQGMPNTGELFF; DNA: TGTGCCAGCAGCCAAGGAATGCCGAACACCGGGGAGCTGTTTTTT
size: -; D: -; J: TRBJ1-2; V: TRBV19; CDR3: CASSRPGSDGYTF; DNA: TGTGCCAGTAGCCGACCAGGGTCTGATGGCTACACCTTC
size: -; D: TRBD1; J: TRBJ1-6; V: TRBV2; CDR3: CASSPQTGGGSPLHF; DNA: TGTGCCAGCAGTCCCCAGACAGGGGGGGGTTCACCCCTCCACTTT
size: -; D: TRBD2; J: TRBJ2-1; V: TRBV2; CDR3: CASRGTSGYNEQFF; DNA: TGTGCCAGCAGAGGGACTAGCGGTTACAATGAGCAGTTCTTC
size: -; D: TRBD2; J: TRBJ2-1; V: TRBV19; CDR3: CATTSGGYSYNEQFF; DNA: TGTGCCACGACTAGCGGGGGGTACTCCTACAATGAGCAGTTCTTC
size: -; D: TRBD2; J: TRBJ2-3; V: TRBV6-5; CDR3: CASSRTSGYTDTQYF; DNA: TGTGCCAGCAGTAGAACTAGCGGATACACAGATACGCAGTATTTT
size: -; D: -; J: TRBJ2-3; V: TRBV27; CDR3: CAASSSDTQYF; DNA: TGTGCCGCTTCATCCAGCGATACGCAGTATTTT